The 8 T cell receptor beta chains below all came from one sample that was sequenced in a study of T cells in Graves' hyperthyroidism and ophthalmopathy. Researchers took RNA transcripts and amplified the TCR beta CDR3 regions from them. The HTBI primer set served for first-round RT-PCR of the TCR CDR3. TCRdb ran MiXCR on the multiplex PCR reads and lists one entry per CDR3 protein. The table shows around 350,000 distinct CDR3 sequences, with about a fifth occurring only once. The sequencing sample was made of blood. These receptors were taken from a woman aged 18-30 years with Graves' hyperthyroidism.

This clonotype has ten or more counts. The CDR3 loop reads CASSGAGLGDQPQHF. CDR3 DNA: TGTGCCAGCAGTGGCGCCGGGTTGGGGGATCAGCCCCAGCATTTT. The chain has TRBV28 and TRBJ1-5; a weak D match, TRBD1 (5 bases). Germline CDR1 MDHEN, CDR2 SYDVKM. The CDR3 is made up of 15 amino acids. V was cut by 5 bases and J by 5 bases, with 16 bases left in between. Drawing the rest from reference TRBV28 and TRBJ1-5, the complete variable domain is DVKVTQSSRYLVKRTGEKVFLECVQDMDHENMFWYRQDPGLGLRLIYFSYDVKMKEKGDIPEGYSVSREKKERFSLILESASTNQTSMYLCASSGAGLGDQPQHFGDGTRLSIL.

This chain uses TRBV6-5 with TRBJ1-1; D gene ambiguous. The CDR3 covers 17 residues. V lost 2 bases and J 1 base, leaving 17 bases between the germline ends. In germline, CDR1 is MNHEY, CDR2 SVGAGI. The CDR3 is CASSYTFGEVGNTEAFF. The CDR3 region has the DNA TGTGCCAGCAGTTACACGTTTGGGGAGGTGGGGAACACTGAAGCTTTCTTT.

The sample holds a few counts of this clonotype. The CDR3 coding sequence is TGCGCCAGCAGCCAAGTTCTAGCGGGGGACATCGCGAACACCGGGGAGCTGTTTTTT. This gives the protein CASSQVLAGDIANTGELFF. The rearrangement links TRBV4-1 to TRBJ2-2; 10 bases align to TRBD2. V dropped 1 base and J dropped 0; count of bases not matched to a gene: 8. The CDR3 spans 19 residues. Germline-derived CDR1 and CDR2 are MGHRA and YSYEKL.

This clonotype was detected many times. This chain uses TRBV24-1 with TRBJ2-5, with 8 bases lining up with TRBD1. Germline V gene lookup returns CDR1 KGHDR and CDR2 SFDVKD. V shed 5 bases and J 4 bases; nucleotides not matched to a gene: 8. The CDR3 covers 15 residues. The CDR3 sequence is CATSGGTGGGETQYF. The CDR3, as DNA: TGTGCCACCAGTGGCGGGACAGGCGGCGGAGAGACCCAGTACTTC.

This clonotype was counted many times. J is TRBJ1-2 and V is TRBV11-2; the D gene is possibly TRBD1 (6 bases). The CDR3 spans 15 residues. Germline CDR1 is SGHAT and CDR2 is FQNNGV. Trimming left V 5 bases short and J 0 bases short, with 13 bases between. CDR3 amino acids: CASSTGQTPNYGYTF. The CDR3 region has the DNA TGTGCCAGCAGCACCGGACAGACGCCTAACTATGGCTACACCTTC.

The CDR3: CASSPLTPLAGLAYNEQFF. In DNA, the CDR3 is TGTGCCAGCAGCCCGCTCACACCTCTAGCGGGGTTGGCCTACAATGAGCAGTTCTTC. This chain uses TRBV14 with TRBJ2-1, with 9 bases lining up with TRBD2. Per germline, CDR1 SGHDN and CDR2 FVKESK. The CDR3 sequence is 19 residues long. After removal of 4 bases from V and 2 bases from J, the junction contained 15 bases not matched to a gene.

This clonotype was observed at least ten times. The chain recombines TRBV15 with TRBJ1-5, with D perhaps matching TRBD1 (5 bases). Between the trimmed V and J ends, which lost 0 bases and 0 bases, there was a span of 12 bases. The CDR3 consists of 17 residues. The V gene's germline CDR1 is LNHNV and CDR2 YYDKDF (reference sequence). The CDR3 nucleotides are TGTGCCACCAGCAGAGATTATGGCAGGGATAGCAATCAGCCCCAGCATTTT. It is translated as CATSRDYGRDSNQPQHF.

As regards this clonotype: This may stem from a read error, because a much larger clone lies one nucleotide away. Here the CDR3 DNA reads TGTGCCCGGAGTGGACAGGGTAACAATCAGCCCCAGCATTTT. Protein product: CARSGQGNNQPQHF. The genes are TRBV30 and TRBJ1-5, with 8 bases that match TRBD1. CDR1 and CDR2 (germline): GTSNPN, SVGIG (reference sequence). CDR3 size: 14 residues.